Shown below are 18 T cell receptor beta chains from a single sample sequenced in a study of T cell changes during pregnancy in multiple sclerosis. The method was immunoSEQ multiplex PCR; TCRdb's version includes in-frame clones alone and lacks a portion of them. The table shows around 80,000 clones, with 90% to 95% occurring only once. The material sequenced was peripheral blood, taken in the second trimester of pregnancy. Every receptor here comes from a female donor in good health, enrolled as a control in a pregnancy study.

This chain uses TRBV2 with TRBJ2-7; 9 bases line up with TRBD1. The V segment lost 5 bases and the J segment 6 bases; nucleotides outside the gene matches: 5. The length of the CDR3 is 13 residues. From germline, CDR1 is SNHLY and CDR2 FYNNEI. The CDR3 loop is CASSTWTGVEQYF. The CDR3 nucleotides read TGTGCCAGCAGTACCTGGACAGGGGTCGAGCAGTACTTC.

The chain uses TRBV18 and TRBJ2-2, with D perhaps TRBD1 (6 bases). The CDR3 consists of 15 residues. The ends were cut back, 2 bases at V and 0 bases at J, with 7 bases in the middle. Germline V gene sequence: CDR1 KGHSH, CDR2 LQKENI. The CDR3 DNA is TGTGCCAGCTCACCATCAGGGGCGAACACCGGGGAGCTGTTTTTT. Protein: CASSPSGANTGELFF.

The chain uses TRBV7-2 and TRBJ2-1; the D gene is possibly TRBD2 (5 bases). Trimming left V 2 bases short and J 0 bases short, with 11 bases between. The CDR3 spans 16 residues. Germline V CDR1 and CDR2: SGHTA, FQGNSA. The CDR3: CASSLPRAVSYNEQFF. DNA for the CDR3: TGTGCCAGCAGCTTACCAAGAGCGGTCTCCTACAATGAGCAGTTCTTC.

J is TRBJ1-5 and V is TRBV28; 10 bases line up with TRBD1. Germline loops: CDR1 MDHEN, CDR2 SYDVKM. The length of the CDR3 is 14 residues. After removal of 5 bases from V and 6 bases from J, the junction contained 4 bases not matched to a gene. CDR3 in amino acids: CASSRTGGSQPQHF. CDR3 DNA sequence: TGTGCCAGCAGTCGGACAGGGGGTAGTCAGCCCCAGCATTTT. Using reference TRBV28 and TRBJ1-5 for the parts outside the CDR3, the full variable domain is DVKVTQSSRYLVKRTGEKVFLECVQDMDHENMFWYRQDPGLGLRLIYFSYDVKMKEKGDIPEGYSVSREKKERFSLILESASTNQTSMYLCASSRTGGSQPQHFGDGTRLSIL.

This clone was observed a single time. This sequence joins TRBV11-3 and TRBJ2-7, with a possible D match to TRBD2 (5 bases). This CDR3 has 13 amino acids. CDR1 and CDR2 (germline): SGHNT, YENEEA. Deletions cut 2 bases from V and 5 bases from J, with 10 bases between. Here the CDR3 DNA reads TGTGCCAGCAGCTTAAGAGGGAGCCACGAGCAGTACTTC. Its protein product is CASSLRGSHEQYF.

The chain joins TRBV2 to TRBJ2-1; 10 bases match TRBD2. Germline V gene data show CDR1 as SNHLY and CDR2 as FYNNEI. The CDR3 spans 15 residues. V was pared by 3 bases and J by 6 bases, with 5 bases of the junction left unmatched. CDR3 in amino acids: CASSESLAGVNEQFF. The CDR3 DNA reads as TGTGCCAGCAGTGAGTCCCTAGCGGGAGTCAATGAGCAGTTCTTC.

The V and J genes are TRBV4-1 and TRBJ2-7, with TRBD1 identical over 7 bases. Germline CDR1 is MGHRA and CDR2 is YSYEKL. The CDR3 is made up of 13 amino acids. The trim removed 4 bases at V and 0 bases at J, leaving 0 bases unmatched. CDR3 sequence reads: CASSRDSSYEQYF. The CDR3 coding sequence is TGCGCCAGCAGCCGGGACAGCTCCTACGAGCAGTACTTC.

This sequence joins TRBV6-1 and TRBJ2-3; 14 bases align to TRBD2. Trimming took 4 bases from V and 3 from J; bases not matched to a gene: 9. The V gene's germline CDR1 is MNHNS and CDR2 SASEGT. This CDR3 is built from 18 residues. The CDR3 protein is CASSVYRTSGRWTDTQYF. The CDR3 DNA reads as TGTGCCAGCAGTGTCTACAGGACTAGCGGGAGGTGGACAGATACGCAGTATTTT.

The V and J genes are TRBV13 and TRBJ2-7; D perhaps matches TRBD2 (6 bases). The CDR3 is 14 residues long. Per germline, CDR1 PRHDT and CDR2 FYEKMQ (reference sequence). V gave up 2 bases and J gave up 3 bases, with 11 bases separating them. This chain's CDR3 is CASSLTQGLYEQYF. The CDR3 nucleotides are TGTGCCAGCAGCTTAACCCAGGGACTCTACGAGCAGTACTTC. The whole variable domain, remainder taken from reference TRBV13 and TRBJ2-7, is AAGVIQSPRHLIKEKRETATLKCYPIPRHDTVYWYQQGPGQDPQFLISFYEKMQSDKGSIPDRFSAQQFSDYHSELNMSSLELGDSALYFCASSLTQGLYEQYFGPGTRLTVT.

The chain is built from TRBV18 and TRBJ1-3; 9 bases are a match to TRBD1. After removal of 7 bases from V and 4 bases from J, the junction contained 8 bases not matched to a gene. Germline loops: CDR1 KGHSH, CDR2 LQKENI. This CDR3 has 15 residues. The CDR3 coding sequence is TGTGCCAGCTTCTTTACAGGGGGCGAAGGAAACACCATATATTTT. This sequence encodes CASFFTGGEGNTIYF. Variable domain in full (rest from reference TRBV18 and TRBJ1-3): NAGVMQNPRHLVRRRGQEARLRCSPMKGHSHVYWYRQLPEEGLKFMVYLQKENIIDESGMPKERFSAEFPKEGPSILRIQQVVRGDSAAYFCASFFTGGEGNTIYFGEGSWLTVV.

The chain joins TRBV19 to TRBJ2-1; TRBD2 aligns across 13 bases. Germline loops: CDR1 LNHDA, CDR2 SQIVND (reference sequence). The V and J ends lost 6 bases and 4 bases, in that order; junction bases with no gene match: 12. The CDR3 loop spans 18 amino acids. The CDR3 spells CASRPPGLAGPVYNEQFF. The CDR3 nucleotides read TGTGCCAGTAGACCCCCGGGACTAGCGGGACCCGTATACAATGAGCAGTTCTTC.

The chain uses TRBV18 and TRBJ2-5; the match to TRBD1 covers 9 bases. Unmatched junction bases numbered 8, after V lost 6 bases and J lost 3 bases. This CDR3 comprises 15 residues. Germline-derived CDR1 and CDR2 are KGHSH and LQKENI. The CDR3 nucleotides are TGTGCCAGCTCCTATGGGACAGGGCTAAAAGAGACCCAGTACTTC. This translates into CASSYGTGLKETQYF.

The chain carries TRBV2 and TRBJ2-2, with 8 bases that match TRBD1. Trimming took 2 bases from V and 6 from J; bases not matched to a gene: 11. This CDR3 is 17 amino acids long. The V gene's germline CDR1 is SNHLY and CDR2 FYNNEI. In nucleotides, the CDR3 is TGTGCCAGCAGTGAAACAACAGGGGGTTCATACGCCGGGGAGCTGTTTTTT. Protein sequence: CASSETTGGSYAGELFF.

The genes are TRBV2 and TRBJ1-1, with 7 bases that match TRBD1. Per germline, CDR1 SNHLY and CDR2 FYNNEI. The CDR3 is made up of 13 amino acids. After removal of 4 bases from V and 4 bases from J, the junction contained 3 bases not matched to a gene. CDR3 nucleotides: TGTGCCAGCAGTGTCGGGACAGTCACTGAAGCTTTCTTT. Translated: CASSVGTVTEAFF.

The V call is TRBV10-2, the J call TRBJ2-7; 9 nucleotides line up with TRBD2. The germline gives CDR1 WSHSY, CDR2 SAAADI. The V segment lost 6 bases and the J segment 0 bases; nucleotides outside the gene matches: 6. This CDR3 is built from 15 residues. DNA of the CDR3: TGCGCCAGCAGAGTTAGCGGGAGCCCCTCCTACGAGCAGTACTTC. Residues: CASRVSGSPSYEQYF.

The chain joins TRBV7-9 to TRBJ2-1; D not certain. Between the trimmed V and J ends, which lost 1 base and 16 bases, there was a span of 14 bases. The CDR3 extends over 12 amino acids. Germline CDR1 reads SEHNR; CDR2 reads FQNEAQ (reference sequence). Here the CDR3 DNA reads TGTGCCAGCAGCTTAGTCCCACTACTCGTCTTCTTC. This sequence encodes CASSLVPLLVFF.

The gene calls are TRBV19 and TRBJ1-2, with 8 bases identical to TRBD1. The CDR3 sequence is 15 residues long. Germline V gene sequence: CDR1 LNHDA, CDR2 SQIVND (reference sequence). Germline trimming cut 5 bases from V and 8 bases from J; bases unmatched to any gene: 13. The CDR3 DNA reads TGTGCCAGTAGTCTCAGGACAGGGCAGGGGAGCGGCTACACCTTC. As protein: CASSLRTGQGSGYTF.

The chain has TRBV30 and TRBJ2-2, with D possibly matching TRBD1 (6 bases). CDR1 and CDR2 from the germline V gene are GTSNPN and SVGIG (reference sequence). This CDR3 is built from 15 residues. Trimming shortened V by 4 bases and J by 0 bases, and 12 bases separated the two germline ends. Here the CDR3 DNA reads TGTGCCTGGAATTCTGACAGGCCGAACACCGGGGAGCTGTTTTTT. Its protein is CAWNSDRPNTGELFF.